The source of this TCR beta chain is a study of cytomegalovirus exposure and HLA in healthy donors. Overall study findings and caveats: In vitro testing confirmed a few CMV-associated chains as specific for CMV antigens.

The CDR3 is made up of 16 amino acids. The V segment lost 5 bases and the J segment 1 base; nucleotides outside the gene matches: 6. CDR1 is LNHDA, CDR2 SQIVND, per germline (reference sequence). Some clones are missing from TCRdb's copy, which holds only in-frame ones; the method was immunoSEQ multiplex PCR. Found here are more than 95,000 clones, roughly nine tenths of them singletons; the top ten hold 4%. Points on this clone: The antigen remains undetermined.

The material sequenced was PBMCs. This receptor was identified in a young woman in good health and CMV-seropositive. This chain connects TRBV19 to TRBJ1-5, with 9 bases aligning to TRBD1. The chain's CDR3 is CASSFLQGASNQPQHF. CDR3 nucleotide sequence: TGTGCCAGTAGTTTCTTACAGGGGGCGAGCAATCAGCCCCAGCATTTT.